The 14 T cell receptor beta chains below come from one sample, sequenced in a study of T cell repertoires in cytomegalovirus infection. Each CDR3 protein gets one entry after TCRdb re-called the reads with MiXCR. This table holds more than 150,000 distinct CDR3 sequences, roughly 19% found once. The sample comprised PBMCs. The receptors here all came from a human donor in good health (CMV status not recorded). Some clones in this sample may be carry-over from other donors' samples.

In this sample, this clonotype turned up many times. The V call is TRBV7-2, the J call TRBJ2-7; D is ambiguous. CDR1 and CDR2 from the germline V gene are SGHTA and FQGNSA. Trimming took 3 bases from V and 2 from J, leaving 11 bases between them. This CDR3 is built from 14 residues. The CDR3 loop is CASSFGRLTYEQYF. The CDR3 DNA reads TGTGCCAGCAGCTTTGGGCGGTTAACCTACGAGCAGTACTTC. Supplemented by reference TRBV7-2 and TRBJ2-7, the full variable domain reads GAGVSQSPSNKVTEKGKDVELRCDPISGHTALYWYRQSLGQGLEFLIYFQGNSAPDKSGLPSDRFSAERTGGSVSTLTIQRTQQEDSAVYLCASSFGRLTYEQYFGPGTRLTVT.

This clonotype was seen a few times. The rearrangement links TRBV5-4 to TRBJ2-2; 8 nucleotides line up with TRBD1. The V segment lost 3 bases and the J segment 0 bases; nucleotides outside the gene matches: 4. Germline assignment: CDR1 SGHNT and CDR2 YYREEE (reference sequence). This CDR3 region has 16 residues. CDR3 sequence (DNA): TGTGCCAGCAGCTCACCGGGACAGGCGAACACCGGGGAGCTGTTTTTT. Encoded protein: CASSSPGQANTGELFF.

The sample holds one count of this clonotype. A much more abundant neighbour one base away suggests this may be a read error. The rearrangement links TRBV7-6 to TRBJ1-6; no clear D gene. This CDR3 comprises 16 residues. Germline CDR1 is SGHVS and CDR2 is FNYEAQ. V lost 1 base and J lost 7, with 14 bases in between. In DNA form, the CDR3 reads TGTGCCAGCAGCTTAGGCTCAGTGGGGAGGAATTCACCCCTCCACTTT. Translation: CASSLGSVGRNSPLHF.

This clonotype was detected many times. CDR3 sequence: CASSSSGELFF. The CDR3 DNA sequence: TGTGCCAGCAGTTCTTCCGGGGAGCTGTTTTTT. The chain is built from TRBV28 and TRBJ2-2; the D is unclear. Trimming shortened V by 4 bases and J by 6 bases, and 3 bases separated the two germline ends. CDR3 length: 11 residues. CDR1 and CDR2 (germline): MDHEN, SYDVKM.

This clonotype appeared many times. The rearrangement uses TRBV7-2 and TRBJ2-7; 7 bases are shared with TRBD2. Germline lookup yields CDR1 SGHTA and CDR2 FQGNSA. With 2 bases clipped from V and 0 bases from J, the junction kept 10 bases outside the gene matches. This CDR3 comprises 17 residues. The CDR3 region is CASSLLAGGSSSYEQYF. In nucleotides, the CDR3 is TGTGCCAGCAGCTTACTAGCCGGCGGGAGCAGCTCCTACGAGCAGTACTTC.

This chain links TRBV20-1 with TRBJ2-3; D possibly corresponds to TRBD1 (6 bases). The germline V gene encodes CDR1 DFQATT and CDR2 SNEGSKA (reference sequence). Trimming took off 1 base at V and 5 bases at J, with 13 bases between the two ends. This CDR3 is built from 14 residues. Here the CDR3 reads CSARAFQGRDTQYF. DNA of the CDR3: TGCAGTGCTAGAGCTTTCCAGGGGCGAGATACGCAGTATTTT.

J is TRBJ2-5 and V is TRBV19, with 9 positions matching TRBD2. Per the germline V gene, CDR1 is LNHDA and CDR2 is SQIVND (reference sequence). The CDR3 spans 15 residues. After removal of 7 bases from V and 4 bases from J, the junction contained 10 bases not matched to a gene. The chain's CDR3 is CASTYRALAGETQYF. The CDR3 region has the DNA TGTGCCAGTACCTATAGAGCACTAGCGGGAGAGACCCAGTACTTC.

V usage is TRBV7-8 and J usage is TRBJ2-1; TRBD2 might be the D (5 bases). Germline loops: CDR1 SGHVS, CDR2 FQNEAQ. Deletions cut 1 base from V and 3 bases from J, with 16 bases between. The CDR3 covers 17 residues. The CDR3 loop reads CASSLEWEAANYNEQFF. CDR3 bases: TGTGCCAGCAGCTTAGAGTGGGAAGCGGCAAACTACAATGAGCAGTTCTTC.

This chain uses TRBV28 with TRBJ2-4; D remains ambiguous. Deletions cut 5 bases from V and 3 bases from J, with 20 bases between. This CDR3 has 17 residues. CDR1 is MDHEN, CDR2 SYDVKM, per germline. CDR3 coding DNA: TGTGCCAGCAGTGCGCTCCCAACCCTAGGACGCAAAAACATTCAGTACTTC. Its protein is CASSALPTLGRKNIQYF.

The gene calls are TRBV12-3 or TRBV12-4 and TRBJ2-1, with 7 bases matching TRBD2. J lost 4 bases, V lost 5 bases, and 11 bases had no gene match. The CDR3 consists of 16 residues. CDR3: CASSPSGLTLYNEQFF. CDR3 nucleotide sequence: TGTGCCAGCAGTCCCTCGGGACTAACTTTATACAATGAGCAGTTCTTC.

This clonotype showed up just a few times. This sequence joins TRBV19 and TRBJ1-5, with D uncertain. V was cut by 1 base and J by 2 bases, with 12 bases left in between. The CDR3 length is 16 residues. The germline V gene has CDR1 LNHDA and CDR2 SQIVND (reference sequence). CDR3 DNA: TGTGCCAGTAGTATAGGAGGATCAGGCGGCAATCAGCCCCAGCATTTT. Protein product: CASSIGGSGGNQPQHF.

The chain couples TRBV28 to TRBJ2-5, with D possibly TRBD2 on 5 matching bases. Trimming pared 5 bases from V and 2 bases from J, leaving 12 bases between. Looked up from germline, CDR1 is MDHEN and CDR2 is SYDVKM. The CDR3 runs 14 residues. In nucleotides, the CDR3 is TGTGCCAGCAGTGCTCCCGGGGTTCAAGAGACCCAGTACTTC. Residues: CASSAPGVQETQYF.

V and J are TRBV12-3 or TRBV12-4 and TRBJ1-1; weak D call: TRBD1 (5 bases). V was clipped by 6 bases and J by 1 base, with 12 bases between them. CDR3 length equals 14 residues. As DNA, the CDR3 is TGTGCCAGCAGGCGAGGGGCGGGGAACACTGAAGCTTTCTTT. The encoded protein is CASRRGAGNTEAFF.

The chain has TRBV20-1 and TRBJ2-1; TRBD2 is a possible D gene (5 bases). Germline CDR1 DFQATT, CDR2 SNEGSKA (reference sequence). V was cut by 3 bases and J by 7 bases, with 22 bases left in between. This CDR3 has 16 residues. DNA of the CDR3: TGCAGTGCTAGGCTGAATGGTGCCCCGTCGGGGAATGAGCAGTTCTTC. Translated, it gives CSARLNGAPSGNEQFF.